The 3 T cell receptor beta chains listed next were all sequenced from one sample in a study of T cell responses to AZD1222 COVID-19 vaccine. TCRdb's table, derived via immunoSEQ multiplex PCR, lists solely in-frame clones and lacks some. This table has 200,000 or so clones, 85% to 95% appearing once. The sequencing here drew on peripheral blood, taken on day 0 of AZD1222 vaccination. Receptors were obtained from an adult in good health.

The V call is TRBV25-1, the J call TRBJ1-6, with 7 bases fitting TRBD1. CDR1 MGHDK and CDR2 SYGVNS come from the germline V gene. With 4 bases clipped from V and 7 bases from J, the junction kept 7 bases outside the gene matches. There are 15 residues in the CDR3. CDR3 nucleotide sequence: TGTGCCAGCAGTGCTTGGGACAGCGGGAATTCACCCCTCCACTTT. This sequence encodes CASSAWDSGNSPLHF.

The chain couples TRBV7-8 to TRBJ1-2; 7 bases fit TRBD1. This CDR3 contains 12 residues. V lost 5 bases and J lost 8; bases outside the gene matches: 5. Germline CDR1 is SGHVS and CDR2 is FQNEAQ. The CDR3 is CASSPGTVGYTF. The CDR3 nucleotides are TGTGCCAGCAGCCCAGGGACAGTCGGCTACACCTTC.

The chain recombines TRBV7-2 with TRBJ2-3, with 8 bases aligning to TRBD2. The CDR3 extends over 15 amino acids. V shed 2 bases and J 2 bases; nucleotides not matched to a gene: 3. Germline V gives CDR1 SGHTA, CDR2 FQGNSA. As DNA, the CDR3 is TGTGCCAGCAGCTTAAGCGGGGGAGTCACAGATACGCAGTATTTT. Translated: CASSLSGGVTDTQYF.